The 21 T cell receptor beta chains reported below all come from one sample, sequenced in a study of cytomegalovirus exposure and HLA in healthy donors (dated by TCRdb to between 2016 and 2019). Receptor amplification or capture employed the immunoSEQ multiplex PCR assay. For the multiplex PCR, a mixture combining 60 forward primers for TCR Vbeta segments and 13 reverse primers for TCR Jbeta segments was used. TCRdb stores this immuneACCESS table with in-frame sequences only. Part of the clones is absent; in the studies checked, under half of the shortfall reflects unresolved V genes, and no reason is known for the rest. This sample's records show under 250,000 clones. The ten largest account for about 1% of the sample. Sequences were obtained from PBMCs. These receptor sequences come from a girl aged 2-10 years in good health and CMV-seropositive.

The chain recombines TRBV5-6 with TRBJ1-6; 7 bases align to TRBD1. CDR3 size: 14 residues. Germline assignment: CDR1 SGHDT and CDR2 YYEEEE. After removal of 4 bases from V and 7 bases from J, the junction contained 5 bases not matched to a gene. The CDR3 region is CASSLTGLNSPLHF. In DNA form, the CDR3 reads TGTGCCAGCAGCCTGACAGGGCTGAATTCACCCCTCCACTTT.

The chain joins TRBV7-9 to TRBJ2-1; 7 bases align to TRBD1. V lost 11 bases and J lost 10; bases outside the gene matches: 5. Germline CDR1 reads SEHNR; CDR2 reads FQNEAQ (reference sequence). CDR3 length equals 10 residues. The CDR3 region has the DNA TGTGCCGATCTACAGGGGGAGCAGTTCTTC. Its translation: CADLQGEQFF.

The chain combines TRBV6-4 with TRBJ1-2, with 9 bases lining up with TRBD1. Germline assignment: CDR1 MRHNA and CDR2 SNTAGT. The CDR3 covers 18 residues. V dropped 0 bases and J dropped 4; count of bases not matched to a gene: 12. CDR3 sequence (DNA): TGTGCCAGCAGTGACTCATTCGATTCGGGGGACAGGGTCTATGGCTACACCTTC. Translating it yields CASSDSFDSGDRVYGYTF.

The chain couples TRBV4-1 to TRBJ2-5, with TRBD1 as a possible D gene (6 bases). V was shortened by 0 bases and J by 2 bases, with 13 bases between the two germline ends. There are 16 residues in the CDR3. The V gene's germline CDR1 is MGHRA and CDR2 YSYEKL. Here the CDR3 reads CASSQDRARGQETQYF. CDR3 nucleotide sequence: TGCGCCAGCAGCCAAGATCGAGCGAGGGGGCAAGAGACCCAGTACTTC.

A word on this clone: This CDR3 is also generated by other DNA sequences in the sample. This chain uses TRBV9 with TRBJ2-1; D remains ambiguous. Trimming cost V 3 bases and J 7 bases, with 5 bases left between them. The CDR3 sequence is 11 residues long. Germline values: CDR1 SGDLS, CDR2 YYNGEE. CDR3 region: CASSALNEQFF. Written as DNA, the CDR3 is TGTGCCAGCAGCGCCCTAAATGAGCAGTTCTTC.

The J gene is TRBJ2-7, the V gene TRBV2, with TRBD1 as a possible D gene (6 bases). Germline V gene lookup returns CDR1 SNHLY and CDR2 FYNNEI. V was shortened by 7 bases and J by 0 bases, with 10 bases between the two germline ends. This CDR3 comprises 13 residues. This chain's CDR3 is CASTRGGSYEQYF. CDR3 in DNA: TGTGCCAGCACCAGGGGTGGCTCCTACGAGCAGTACTTC.

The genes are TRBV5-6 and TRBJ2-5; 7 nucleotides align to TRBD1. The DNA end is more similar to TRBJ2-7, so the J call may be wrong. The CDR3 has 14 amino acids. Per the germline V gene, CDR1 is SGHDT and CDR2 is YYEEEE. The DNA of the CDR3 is TGTGCCAGCAGCTATGGACAGGATACCTACGAGCAGTACTTC. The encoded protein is CASSYGQDTYEQYF.

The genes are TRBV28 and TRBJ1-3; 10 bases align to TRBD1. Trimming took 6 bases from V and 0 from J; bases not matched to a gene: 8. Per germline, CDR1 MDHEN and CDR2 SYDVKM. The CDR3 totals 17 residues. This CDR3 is CASRPGQGRVSGNTIYF. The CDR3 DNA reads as TGTGCCAGCAGGCCGGGACAGGGGAGGGTCTCTGGAAACACCATATATTTT.

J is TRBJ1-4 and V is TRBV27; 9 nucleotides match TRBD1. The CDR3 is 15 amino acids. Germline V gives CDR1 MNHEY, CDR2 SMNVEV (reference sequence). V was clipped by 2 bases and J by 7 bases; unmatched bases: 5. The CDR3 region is CASSLDGQGSEKLFF. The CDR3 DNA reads TGTGCCAGCAGTTTAGATGGACAGGGGTCTGAAAAACTGTTTTTT.

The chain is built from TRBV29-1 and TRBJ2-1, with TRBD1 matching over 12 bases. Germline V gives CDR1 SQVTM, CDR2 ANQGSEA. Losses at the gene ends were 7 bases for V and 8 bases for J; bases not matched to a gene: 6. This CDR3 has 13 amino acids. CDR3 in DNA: TGCAGCGGGGACAGGGGGCGCGCGGATGAGCAGTTCTTC. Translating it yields CSGDRGRADEQFF.

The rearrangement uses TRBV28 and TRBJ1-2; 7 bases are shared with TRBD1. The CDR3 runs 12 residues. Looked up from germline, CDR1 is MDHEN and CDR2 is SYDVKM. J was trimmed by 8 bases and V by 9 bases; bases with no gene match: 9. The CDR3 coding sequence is TGTGCCAGTTCTCGAAGGGGGCGGGGCTACACCTTC. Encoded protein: CASSRRGRGYTF.

In DNA, the CDR3 is TGTGCCAGCAGTGACGCCAGGGCGGGGTACTATGGCTACACCTTC. Its protein is CASSDARAGYYGYTF. The rearrangement joins TRBV6-1 to TRBJ1-2, with D perhaps TRBD1 (5 bases). This CDR3 is 15 amino acids long. The V end was cut by 3 bases, the J end by 3 bases, with 14 bases between. Germline values: CDR1 MNHNS, CDR2 SASEGT.

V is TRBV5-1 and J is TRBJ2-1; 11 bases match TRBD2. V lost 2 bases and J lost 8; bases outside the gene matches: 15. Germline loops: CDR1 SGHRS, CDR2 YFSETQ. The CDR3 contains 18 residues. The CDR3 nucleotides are TGCGCCAGCAGCTTTCGATTTAGCGGGAGGGGATCCCCGGATGAGCAGTTCTTC. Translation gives CASSFRFSGRGSPDEQFF.

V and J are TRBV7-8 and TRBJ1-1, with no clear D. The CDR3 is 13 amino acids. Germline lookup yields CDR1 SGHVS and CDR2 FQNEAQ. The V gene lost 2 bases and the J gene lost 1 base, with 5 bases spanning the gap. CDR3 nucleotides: TGTGCCAGCAGCTTAAACGGGAACACTGAAGCTTTCTTT. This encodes CASSLNGNTEAFF.

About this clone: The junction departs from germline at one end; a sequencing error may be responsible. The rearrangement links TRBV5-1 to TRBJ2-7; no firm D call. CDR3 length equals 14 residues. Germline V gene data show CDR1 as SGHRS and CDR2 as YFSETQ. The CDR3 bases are TGCGCCAGCAGCCCCCGGTGGTTCTCCTACGAGCAGGACTTC. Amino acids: CASSPRWFSYEQDF.

CDR3 protein: CASLGSSYEQYF. DNA of the CDR3: TGTGCCAGCCTAGGCTCCTCCTACGAGCAGTACTTC. The chain links TRBV28 to TRBJ2-5; D is uncertain. Judging by the DNA end, TRBJ2-7 fits better; the J call may be wrong. Germline V CDR1 and CDR2: MDHEN, SYDVKM. The CDR3 is made up of 12 amino acids.

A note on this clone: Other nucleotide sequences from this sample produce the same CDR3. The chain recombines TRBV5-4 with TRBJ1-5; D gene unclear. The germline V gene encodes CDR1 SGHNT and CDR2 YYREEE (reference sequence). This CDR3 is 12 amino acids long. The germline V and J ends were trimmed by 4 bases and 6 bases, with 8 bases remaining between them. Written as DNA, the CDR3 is TGTGCCAGCAGCCTTCCGGGTCAGCCCCAGCATTTT. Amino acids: CASSLPGQPQHF.

The chain's CDR3 is CASTPGTGGTDTQYF. The CDR3 nucleotides are TGCGCCAGCACCCCCGGGACAGGGGGCACAGATACGCAGTATTTT. This chain joins TRBV5-1 and TRBJ2-3; 10 nucleotides align to TRBD1. CDR1 and CDR2 (germline): SGHRS, YFSETQ. CDR3 length: 15 amino acids. J gave up 1 base and V 6 bases, and 5 bases lay outside the gene matches. Looking up the rest from reference TRBV5-1 and TRBJ2-3 gives the full variable domain: KAGVTQTPRYLIKTRGQQVTLSCSPISGHRSVSWYQQTPGQGLQFLFEYFSETQRNKGNFPGRFSGRQFSNSRSEMNVSTLELGDSALYLCASTPGTGGTDTQYFGPGTRLTVL.

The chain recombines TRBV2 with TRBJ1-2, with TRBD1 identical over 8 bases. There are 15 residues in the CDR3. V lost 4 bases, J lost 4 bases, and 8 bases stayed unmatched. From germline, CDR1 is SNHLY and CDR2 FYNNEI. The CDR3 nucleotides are TGTGCCAGCAGTGGCGGCAGGGGGCTGAGCTATGGCTACACCTTC. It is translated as CASSGGRGLSYGYTF.

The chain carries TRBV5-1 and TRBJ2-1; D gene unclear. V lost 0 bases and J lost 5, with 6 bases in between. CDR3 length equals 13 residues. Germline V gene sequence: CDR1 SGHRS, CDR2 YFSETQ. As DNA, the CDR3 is TGCGCCAGCAGCTTGGTTTTAGACAATGAGCAGTTCTTC. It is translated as CASSLVLDNEQFF.

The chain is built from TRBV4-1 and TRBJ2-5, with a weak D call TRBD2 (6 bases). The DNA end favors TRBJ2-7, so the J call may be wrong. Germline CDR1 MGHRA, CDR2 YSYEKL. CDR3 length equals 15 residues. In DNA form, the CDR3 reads TGCGCCAGCAGCCAAGGATCAGCGGGTACCTACGAGCAGTACTTC. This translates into CASSQGSAGTYEQYF.